Below, 11 T cell receptor beta chains from the same sample are listed, as sequenced in a study of cytomegalovirus exposure and HLA in healthy donors. The PCR ran on 60 Vbeta and 13 Jbeta primers. Libraries were prepared by immunoSEQ multiplex PCR; TCRdb keeps only in-frame clonotypes and omits some of them. The table lists roughly 130,000 clones, 55% to 75% of them singletons. Sequenced: PBMCs. These receptors were obtained from a man aged 30-40 years in good health and CMV-seropositive.

CDR3 loop: CASSLGWGGSTDTQYF. DNA of the CDR3: TGTGCCAGCAGTTTAGGGTGGGGGGGTAGCACAGATACGCAGTATTTT. V gene TRBV27 combines with J gene TRBJ2-3; 7 positions match TRBD2. Germline CDR1 and CDR2: MNHEY and SMNVEV (reference sequence). There are 16 residues in the CDR3. V shed 2 bases and J 0 bases; nucleotides not matched to a gene: 5.

V is TRBV6-5 and J is TRBJ1-5, with 7 positions matching TRBD1. This CDR3 has 14 residues. Per the germline V gene, CDR1 is MNHEY and CDR2 is SVGAGI. Trimming took 5 bases from V and 3 from J; bases not matched to a gene: 4. CDR3 nucleotides: TGTGCCAGCAGTAAAGGACAGGACAATCAGCCCCAGCATTTT. Encoded protein: CASSKGQDNQPQHF.

J is TRBJ2-7 and V is TRBV2; TRBD1 is a possible D gene (5 bases). Trimming left V 7 bases short and J 0 bases short, with 19 bases between. The CDR3 sequence is 16 residues long. CDR1 is SNHLY and CDR2 is FYNNEI in the germline V gene. This CDR3 reads CASTEGQGLPSYEQYF. In nucleotides, the CDR3 is TGTGCCAGCACCGAAGGGCAGGGCCTACCCTCCTACGAGCAGTACTTC.

This clone has only a few counts. The chain joins TRBV5-4 to TRBJ2-2, with D perhaps matching TRBD2 (5 bases). This CDR3 has 16 residues. Germline loops: CDR1 SGHNT, CDR2 YYREEE (reference sequence). V was pared by 3 bases and J by 7 bases, with 19 bases between. CDR3 coding DNA: TGTGCCAGCAGCTCCGGCGGGCTAAACACCTACGGGGAGCTGTTTTTT. Translated, it gives CASSSGGLNTYGELFF.

DNA of the CDR3: TGTGCCAGCAGTGGGGGGACTAGCGGGAGGGGGGGCAATGAGCAGTTCTTC. This encodes CASSGGTSGRGGNEQFF. The V and J genes are TRBV6-1 and TRBJ2-1, with TRBD2 matching 16 bases. Germline V lookup: CDR1 MNHNS, CDR2 SASEGT. The CDR3 loop spans 17 amino acids. The V segment lost 4 bases and the J segment 6 bases; nucleotides outside the gene matches: 6.

This clone was recorded a few times. The chain joins TRBV5-1 to TRBJ2-3; 9 bases line up with TRBD2. The germline V gene has CDR1 SGHRS and CDR2 YFSETQ. V was clipped by 3 bases and J by 2 bases; unmatched bases: 16. CDR3 length: 19 amino acids. The CDR3 bases are TGCGCCAGCAGCTCATTTGGGGGGGCGACTAGCGGTTCCACAGATACGCAGTATTTT. Translated, it gives CASSSFGGATSGSTDTQYF.

The J gene is TRBJ1-2, the V gene TRBV4-3; D perhaps matches TRBD1 (6 bases). The germline V and J ends were trimmed by 0 bases and 4 bases, with 9 bases remaining between them. Germline lookup yields CDR1 LGHNA and CDR2 YSLEER. This CDR3 region has 14 residues. CDR3 bases: TGCGCCAGCAGCCAAGACAGGGGTGTCTATGGCTACACCTTC. Amino acids: CASSQDRGVYGYTF.

The chain recombines TRBV6-1 with TRBJ2-6; perhaps TRBD2 as D (5 bases). The CDR3 runs to 16 residues. V dropped 2 bases and J dropped 4 bases, with 12 bases sitting between them. The germline CDR1 and CDR2 sequences are MNHNS and SASEGT. The CDR3 sequence: CASSEMRASGANVLTF. CDR3 in DNA: TGTGCCAGCAGTGAAATGAGGGCGAGCGGGGCCAACGTCCTGACTTTC.

The chain has TRBV2 and TRBJ2-1; 8 bases map to TRBD2. The CDR3 is made up of 12 amino acids. In germline, CDR1 is SNHLY, CDR2 FYNNEI. Trimming took 5 bases from V and 15 from J; bases not matched to a gene: 9. The CDR3 loop is CASSTEREWLFF. In DNA, the CDR3 is TGTGCCAGCAGTACGGAGCGGGAGTGGCTGTTCTTC.

This clone was detected only once. The genes are TRBV19 and TRBJ2-7; the match to TRBD1 covers 12 bases. Germline V lookup: CDR1 LNHDA, CDR2 SQIVND (reference sequence). This CDR3 contains 14 residues. J gave up 6 bases and V 10 bases, and 10 bases lay outside the gene matches. The CDR3 nucleotides read TGTGCCACCAGAATACCGGGACAGGGGGCCGAGCAGTACTTC. It translates to CATRIPGQGAEQYF.

V and J are TRBV2 and TRBJ2-1; 7 bases are a match to TRBD2. J gave up 9 bases and V 6 bases, and 11 bases lay outside the gene matches. The CDR3 is 14 amino acids. Germline-derived CDR1 and CDR2 are SNHLY and FYNNEI. The CDR3, as DNA: TGTGCCAGCAGAAGCGGGATATCGGTGGGTGAGCAGTTCTTC. It specifies CASRSGISVGEQFF.